The 23 T cell receptor beta chains in this list originate from one sample, sequenced in a study of blood T cell repertoires in COVID-19. TCRdb keeps only in-frame clones here, not all; method: immunoSEQ multiplex PCR. This sample carries around 250,000 clones, roughly 88% of them seen once, and the ten largest clones take 10% to 13%. The sample consisted of peripheral blood. All receptors derive from a woman aged 70-85 years with COVID-19, enrolled during active disease.

The rearrangement joins TRBV24-1 to TRBJ2-1; TRBD2 agrees at 8 bases. Unmatched junction bases numbered 13, after V lost 3 bases and J lost 7 bases. In germline, CDR1 is KGHDR, CDR2 SFDVKD. CDR3 length equals 17 residues. The CDR3 DNA follows: TGTGCCACCAGTGATCCATCCGGGAGCGGGAGAAGGAATGAGCAGTTCTTC. Its protein product is CATSDPSGSGRRNEQFF.

This clone was detected once. The V and J genes are TRBV10-3 and TRBJ2-7; D unresolved. V was cut by 6 bases and J by 0 bases, with 9 bases left in between. This CDR3 contains 13 residues. Germline CDR1 and CDR2: ENHRY and SYGVKD. The DNA of the CDR3 is TGTGCCATCAGGAGTAGTCCCTCCTACGAGCAGTACTTC. Amino acid sequence: CAIRSSPSYEQYF.

The chain uses TRBV6-5 and TRBJ1-4; 9 bases fit TRBD1. This CDR3 is built from 14 residues. Trimming removed 5 bases from V and 6 bases from J; junction bases left unmatched: 4. In germline, CDR1 is MNHEY, CDR2 SVGAGI. The CDR3: CASSPRDRDEKLFF. For the CDR3, the DNA is TGTGCCAGCAGTCCACGGGACAGGGATGAAAAACTGTTTTTT.

This clone was seen a handful of times. This chain joins TRBV4-2 and TRBJ2-6; unclear D gene. Germline assignment: CDR1 LGHNA and CDR2 YNFKEQ. Trimming removed 1 base from V and 0 bases from J, with 7 bases in between. The CDR3 runs 16 residues. The CDR3 is CASSQAVASGANVLTF. CDR3 DNA: TGTGCCAGCAGCCAAGCTGTGGCCTCTGGGGCCAACGTCCTGACTTTC.

V gene TRBV6-1 combines with J gene TRBJ2-5; 12 positions agree with TRBD2. The CDR3 is made up of 18 amino acids. From germline, CDR1 is MNHNS and CDR2 SASEGT. V lost 3 bases and J lost 5; bases outside the gene matches: 13. The CDR3 protein is CASSDPGTSGYGVETQYF. The DNA of the CDR3 is TGTGCCAGCAGTGACCCCGGGACTAGCGGGTACGGTGTGGAGACCCAGTACTTC.

The chain carries TRBV5-6 and TRBJ1-5, with 9 bases identical to TRBD1. The CDR3 spans 14 residues. Trimming removed 4 bases from V and 5 bases from J; junction bases left unmatched: 4. CDR1 and CDR2 from the germline V gene are SGHDT and YYEEEE. Here the CDR3 DNA reads TGTGCCAGCAGCCGGGGACAGGGTCATCAGCCCCAGCATTTT. It encodes CASSRGQGHQPQHF.

The chain is built from TRBV19 and TRBJ1-2; D is ambiguous. The CDR3 runs to 12 residues. Germline V gives CDR1 LNHDA, CDR2 SQIVND (reference sequence). Between the trimmed V and J ends, which lost 4 bases and 3 bases, there was a span of 6 bases. DNA for the CDR3: TGTGCCAGTAGTAGAGCTCACTATGGCTACACCTTC. It translates to CASSRAHYGYTF. The variable domain in full, completed from reference TRBV19 and TRBJ1-2, reads DGGITQSPKYLFRKEGQNVTLSCEQNLNHDAMYWYRQDPGQGLRLIYYSQIVNDFQKGDIAEGYSVSREKKESFPLTVTSAQKNPTAFYLCASSRAHYGYTFGSGTRLTVV.

This sequence joins TRBV3-1 (or the pseudogene TRBV3-2) and TRBJ2-7; D possibly corresponds to TRBD2 (7 bases). This CDR3 is built from 18 residues. Germline V lookup: CDR1 LGHDT, CDR2 YNNKEL (reference sequence). Trimming cost V 2 bases and J 3 bases, with 23 bases left between them. CDR3 DNA sequence: TGTGCCAGCAGCCAAATCCCCTCTAATTCGGGGGGCGTCTACGAGCAGTACTTC. This translates into CASSQIPSNSGGVYEQYF.

This chain joins TRBV3-1 (or the pseudogene TRBV3-2) and TRBJ2-7; D might be TRBD2 (5 bases). In germline, CDR1 is LGHDT, CDR2 YNNKEL (reference sequence). V dropped 2 bases and J dropped 7 bases, with 15 bases sitting between them. The length of the CDR3 is 14 residues. CDR3 in amino acids: CASSQTRTRREQYF. The CDR3 DNA reads TGTGCCAGCAGCCAAACGAGGACCCGGAGGGAGCAGTACTTC.

The chain uses TRBV12-3 or TRBV12-4 and TRBJ2-1; possibly TRBD1 for D (6 bases). CDR3 size: 13 residues. V lost 6 bases to trimming and J lost 8 bases, with 14 bases between them. Here the CDR3 reads CASRSQGRDEQFF. The DNA of the CDR3 is TGTGCCAGCAGATCACAGGGTAGGGATGAGCAGTTCTTC.

The rearrangement links TRBV7-9 to TRBJ1-1; possibly TRBD1 for D (5 bases). Looked up from germline, CDR1 is SEHNR and CDR2 is FQNEAQ (reference sequence). This CDR3 spans 14 amino acids. Trimming took off 5 bases at V and 8 bases at J, with 18 bases between the two ends. The CDR3 sequence is CASSTTSRGREAFF. In DNA form, the CDR3 reads TGTGCCAGCAGCACAACCTCTCGGGGGAGGGAAGCTTTCTTT.

This clone has a single count. The chain carries TRBV5-1 and TRBJ2-6; TRBD1 aligns across 8 bases. Germline V lookup: CDR1 SGHRS, CDR2 YFSETQ. This CDR3 is built from 16 residues. After removal of 3 bases from V and 0 bases from J, the junction contained 2 bases not matched to a gene. The CDR3: CASSWGQVSGANVLTF. DNA for the CDR3: TGCGCCAGCAGCTGGGGACAGGTCTCTGGGGCCAACGTCCTGACTTTC.

CDR3 residues: CATSDPADREAFF. The CDR3 DNA follows: TGTGCCACCAGTGACCCCGCAGACAGAGAAGCTTTCTTT. The V call is TRBV24-1, the J call TRBJ1-1; perhaps TRBD1 as D (5 bases). V dropped 4 bases and J dropped 8 bases, with 13 bases sitting between them. The CDR3 consists of 13 residues. Germline lookup yields CDR1 KGHDR and CDR2 SFDVKD.

This sequence joins TRBV7-2 and TRBJ1-2, with D possibly being TRBD1 (6 bases). Trimming removed 5 bases at V and 1 base at J, with 11 bases between. This CDR3 comprises 14 residues. Per the germline V gene, CDR1 is SGHTA and CDR2 is FQGNSA. CDR3 residues: CASSRYRDNYGYTF. CDR3 DNA sequence: TGTGCCAGCAGCCGGTACAGGGATAACTATGGCTACACCTTC.

V and J are TRBV11-2 and TRBJ2-3; 9 bases are a match to TRBD2. This CDR3 comprises 14 residues. Germline lookup yields CDR1 SGHAT and CDR2 FQNNGV. The V gene end was trimmed by 5 bases and the J gene end by 7 bases; junction bases not matched to a gene: 7. The CDR3 region has the DNA TGTGCCAGCAGCCTAGCGGGACAAACAAATACGCAGTATTTT. It specifies CASSLAGQTNTQYF.

The V gene is TRBV18, the J gene TRBJ2-6; 8 bases agree with TRBD2. This CDR3 spans 15 amino acids. Trimming took 3 bases from V and 3 from J; bases not matched to a gene: 1. The germline CDR1 and CDR2 sequences are KGHSH and LQKENI. This CDR3 is CASSPGLGGANVLTF. CDR3 in DNA: TGTGCCAGCTCACCGGGACTAGGTGGGGCCAACGTCCTGACTTTC.

The chain recombines TRBV19 with TRBJ1-1, with 7 bases that match TRBD1. This CDR3 has 15 amino acids. With V trimmed by 5 bases and J by 0 bases, 6 bases remained unmatched. Germline values: CDR1 LNHDA, CDR2 SQIVND (reference sequence). The CDR3 bases are TGTGCCAGTAGTGTGACAGGGACCATGAACACTGAAGCTTTCTTT. This gives the protein CASSVTGTMNTEAFF.

V is TRBV7-2 and J is TRBJ1-2; the match to TRBD1 covers 10 bases. The length of the CDR3 is 16 residues. The J segment lost 2 bases and the V segment lost 4 bases, leaving 7 bases of the junction unmatched. Germline loops: CDR1 SGHTA, CDR2 FQGNSA. CDR3 sequence (DNA): TGTGCCAGCAGCTCCCCTCCGGGACAGGGGAACTATGGCTACACCTTC. This gives the protein CASSSPPGQGNYGYTF. The full variable domain, its missing parts supplied by reference TRBV7-2 and TRBJ1-2, is GAGVSQSPSNKVTEKGKDVELRCDPISGHTALYWYRQSLGQGLEFLIYFQGNSAPDKSGLPSDRFSAERTGGSVSTLTIQRTQQEDSAVYLCASSSPPGQGNYGYTFGSGTRLTVV.

A few counts support this clone. The CDR3, as DNA: TGCGCCAGCAGCCCGAGTCCCGGGACAGGGGCACCCCTCCACTTT. Amino acid sequence: CASSPSPGTGAPLHF. The chain has TRBV5-1 and TRBJ1-6; 10 bases align to TRBD1. This CDR3 has 15 amino acids. V shed 4 bases and J 11 bases; nucleotides not matched to a gene: 9. Germline V gives CDR1 SGHRS, CDR2 YFSETQ.

This chain uses TRBV19 with TRBJ1-1; 8 bases match TRBD1. Germline CDR1 is LNHDA and CDR2 is SQIVND (reference sequence). The ends lost 6 bases at V and 0 bases at J; junction bases unmatched: 9. This CDR3 region has 16 residues. The CDR3 DNA reads TGTGCCAGTAGCCCTAATTCAGGGGGCGTGAACACTGAAGCTTTCTTT. Protein: CASSPNSGGVNTEAFF.

The rearrangement uses TRBV2 and TRBJ1-2; 9 bases fit TRBD1. Losses at the gene ends were 5 bases for V and 3 bases for J; bases not matched to a gene: 7. The V gene's germline CDR1 is SNHLY and CDR2 FYNNEI. This CDR3 contains 15 residues. The CDR3 DNA follows: TGTGCCAGCAGTCGCCCACAGGGGGCGGACTATGGCTACACCTTC. It specifies CASSRPQGADYGYTF.

J is TRBJ2-1 and V is TRBV7-6, with D perhaps matching TRBD1 (5 bases). The CDR3 loop spans 17 amino acids. V lost 1 base, J lost 2 bases, and 15 bases lay in between. The germline gives CDR1 SGHVS, CDR2 FNYEAQ. In nucleotides, the CDR3 is TGTGCCAGCAGCTTAGAGCATTCAGGGCTAACCTACAATGAGCAGTTCTTC. The encoded protein is CASSLEHSGLTYNEQFF.

The chain has TRBV28 and TRBJ2-1, with 7 bases lining up with TRBD2. Germline loops: CDR1 MDHEN, CDR2 SYDVKM. The V gene end was trimmed by 6 bases and the J gene end by 7 bases; junction bases not matched to a gene: 3. The CDR3 is 12 amino acids. The CDR3 DNA is TGTGCCAGCAGCCCGCGGGAGAATGAGCAGTTCTTC. This gives the protein CASSPRENEQFF.